Below are 26 T cell receptor beta chains sequenced from a single sample in a study of T cells in Graves' hyperthyroidism and ophthalmopathy. The investigators amplified TCR beta CDR3 regions from RNA transcripts. HTBI primers were used for first-round RT-PCR of the TCR CDR3. TCRdb passed the multiplex PCR reads through MiXCR, listing each CDR3 protein once. This sample carries about 300,000 distinct CDR3 sequences, 15% to 20% of them seen once, and the ten largest clones take roughly 40%. The sequencing sample was made of blood. These receptors all come from a man between 45 and 60 years old with Graves' ophthalmopathy.

Ten or more counts support this clonotype. The rearrangement links TRBV6-1 to TRBJ2-1; 8 bases agree with TRBD2. The length of the CDR3 is 16 residues. Trimming removed 7 bases from V and 4 bases from J; junction bases left unmatched: 12. Germline-derived CDR1 and CDR2 are MNHNS and SASEGT. The DNA of the CDR3 is TGTGCCAGCACCACCAACGCACTAGCGGATTACAATGAGCAGTTCTTC. This sequence encodes CASTTNALADYNEQFF.

A note on this clonotype: This may come from a read error, since a much larger clone is one base off. V and J are TRBV20-1 and TRBJ2-7; D remains ambiguous. This CDR3 is 14 amino acids long. Germline loops: CDR1 DFQATT, CDR2 SNEGSKA (reference sequence). V lost 6 bases to trimming and J lost 6 bases, with 21 bases between them. The CDR3 DNA reads TGCAGTGCACCCCTTGCCAGCCATAATTGCGAGCAGTACTTC. This codes for CSAPLASHNCEQYF.

The sample holds many counts of this clonotype. This rearrangement joins TRBV29-1 to TRBJ2-3; D remains ambiguous. The CDR3 is 10 residues long. The germline CDR1 and CDR2 sequences are SQVTM and ANQGSEA. Trimming removed 4 bases from V and 1 base from J, with 0 bases in between. The CDR3 bases are TGCAGCGTTGGCACAGATACGCAGTATTTT. Amino acids: CSVGTDTQYF.

The genes are TRBV5-1 and TRBJ2-6; TRBD2 is a possible D gene (5 bases). The germline V gene has CDR1 SGHRS and CDR2 YFSETQ. V dropped 4 bases and J dropped 0 bases, with 17 bases sitting between them. This CDR3 is built from 18 residues. CDR3 sequence reads: CASSLSGSILSGANVLTF. In DNA, the CDR3 is TGCGCCAGCAGCCTAAGCGGCAGCATTCTCTCTGGGGCCAACGTCCTGACTTTC.

This clonotype was counted only a few times. J is TRBJ2-3 and V is TRBV27; the D gene is possibly TRBD2 (6 bases). The CDR3 runs to 14 residues. V was cut by 3 bases and J by 9 bases, with 16 bases left in between. Germline V gene sequence: CDR1 MNHEY, CDR2 SMNVEV (reference sequence). The CDR3 loop is CASSFPDSAGTQYF. CDR3 in DNA: TGTGCCAGCAGTTTCCCCGACAGCGCGGGGACGCAGTATTTT.

This clonotype has just a few counts. J is TRBJ1-5 and V is TRBV28; D unresolved. Trimming shortened V by 6 bases and J by 12 bases, and 15 bases separated the two germline ends. Per germline, CDR1 MDHEN and CDR2 SYDVKM. This CDR3 has 12 amino acids. This CDR3 reads CASSKDVPIQHF. Here the CDR3 DNA reads TGTGCCAGCAGCAAGGACGTCCCCATCCAGCATTTT.

This clonotype appeared a few times. The chain combines TRBV10-2 with TRBJ1-2; TRBD1 agrees at 9 bases. This CDR3 has 14 amino acids. V dropped 4 bases and J dropped 3; count of bases not matched to a gene: 3. The germline V gene encodes CDR1 WSHSY and CDR2 SAAADI. The CDR3: CASSGRTGDYGYTF. The CDR3 DNA is TGCGCCAGCAGTGGTAGGACAGGGGACTATGGCTACACCTTC.

Note on this clonotype: A single base separates this from a much larger clone, so it may be a read error. This chain connects TRBV2 to TRBJ2-5; D call uncertain. The CDR3 is made up of 14 amino acids. The germline gives CDR1 SNHLY, CDR2 FYNNEI. CDR3 residues: CASSPPSQQETQCF. CDR3 bases: TGTGCCAGCTCACCACCATCGCAGCAAGAGACCCAGTGCTTC.

This chain connects TRBV28 to TRBJ1-2; 7 bases align to TRBD1. From germline, CDR1 is MDHEN and CDR2 SYDVKM. This CDR3 has 15 amino acids. V lost 2 bases and J lost 9; bases outside the gene matches: 12. Written as DNA, the CDR3 is TGTGCCAGCAGTTTAGCCTCGACAGGGCGTAGGAGCTACACCTTC. Translated, it gives CASSLASTGRRSYTF.

There are many counts of this clonotype. The chain combines TRBV6-1 with TRBJ2-7; 8 bases are a match to TRBD2. The CDR3 has 15 residues. V shed 10 bases and J 7 bases; nucleotides not matched to a gene: 18. Germline V gene lookup returns CDR1 MNHNS and CDR2 SASEGT. Written as DNA, the CDR3 is TGTGCCACCTCCCTCACGACTAGCGTCCTGGGTGAGCAGTACTTC. Amino acids: CATSLTTSVLGEQYF.

This clonotype was observed many times. The chain recombines TRBV5-1 with TRBJ2-1; the D gene is possibly TRBD2 (6 bases). The CDR3 runs to 12 residues. CDR1 is SGHRS, CDR2 YFSETQ, per germline. V dropped 4 bases and J dropped 9 bases, with 11 bases sitting between them. CDR3 DNA sequence: TGCGCCAGCAGCCTGATCGGGGGTGAGCAGTTCTTC. It yields the protein CASSLIGGEQFF.

This clonotype was seen a handful of times. The V gene is TRBV3-1, the J gene TRBJ1-1; a weak D match, TRBD1 (5 bases). Trimming shortened V by 1 base and J by 4 bases, and 7 bases separated the two germline ends. CDR1 and CDR2 (germline): LGHDT, YNNKEL (reference sequence). The CDR3 contains 13 residues. CDR3 sequence (DNA): TGTGCCAGCAGCCAAGTGGGGGGCACTGAAGCTTTCTTT. This encodes CASSQVGGTEAFF.

The CDR3 bases are TGTGCCAGCAGGTTTGCTAGCGGCAATGAGCAGTTCTTC. It is translated as CASRFASGNEQFF. The chain has TRBV6-2 or TRBV6-3 and TRBJ2-1, with 7 bases matching TRBD2. V was pared by 6 bases and J by 6 bases, with 5 bases of the junction left unmatched. There are 13 residues in the CDR3. Germline V lookup: CDR1 MNHEY, CDR2 SVGEGT.

This clonotype was seen many times. V usage is TRBV7-8 and J usage is TRBJ2-7; 9 bases match TRBD2. This CDR3 region has 19 residues. Germline CDR1 is SGHVS and CDR2 is FQNEAQ. J gave up 4 bases and V 2 bases, and 18 bases lay outside the gene matches. The CDR3 DNA reads TGTGCCAGCAGCTTACGCCTGGGTCGACTAGCGGAGGGTGGATACGAGCAGTACTTC. Translation: CASSLRLGRLAEGGYEQYF.

The chain recombines TRBV27 with TRBJ2-5, with 12 positions matching TRBD2. The CDR3 sequence is 15 residues long. Trimming at V came to 4 bases and at J to 10 bases, leaving 10 bases not matched to a gene. The germline V gene encodes CDR1 MNHEY and CDR2 SMNVEV (reference sequence). CDR3 in DNA: TGTGCCAGCAGTTCGCTAGCGGGAGGGCCGGTTGGCCAGTACTTC. Its translation: CASSSLAGGPVGQYF.

The sample holds many counts of this clonotype. The gene calls are TRBV28 and TRBJ1-5; perhaps TRBD1 as D (5 bases). This CDR3 comprises 15 residues. V was pared by 0 bases and J by 0 bases, with 6 bases between. The V gene's germline CDR1 is MDHEN and CDR2 SYDVKM. The CDR3 bases are TGTGCCAGCAGTTTATGGGACAATAGCAATCAGCCCCAGCATTTT. Residues: CASSLWDNSNQPQHF.

This clonotype was counted many times. The rearrangement joins TRBV5-1 to TRBJ2-2; 7 nucleotides align to TRBD1. Trimming at V came to 5 bases and at J to 4 bases, leaving 11 bases not matched to a gene. Germline V gene lookup returns CDR1 SGHRS and CDR2 YFSETQ. The CDR3 is made up of 16 amino acids. The CDR3 loop is CASRPTGTVGTGELFF. CDR3 sequence (DNA): TGCGCCAGCAGGCCGACAGGGACGGTAGGCACCGGGGAGCTGTTTTTT.

The chain carries TRBV9 and TRBJ2-5, with 7 bases lining up with TRBD1. V dropped 0 bases and J dropped 5; count of bases not matched to a gene: 10. Germline values: CDR1 SGDLS, CDR2 YYNGEE. This CDR3 contains 16 residues. CDR3 nucleotides: TGTGCCAGCAGCGTAGGAACAGGGGATTTCCGGGAGACCCAGTACTTC. Translation: CASSVGTGDFRETQYF. Complete variable domain (other parts from reference TRBV9 and TRBJ2-5): DSGVTQTPKHLITATGQRVTLRCSPRSGDLSVYWYQQSLDQGLQFLIQYYNGEERAKGNILERFSAQQFPDLHSELNLSSLELGDSALYFCASSVGTGDFRETQYFGPGTRLLVL.

This clonotype was observed a handful of times. CDR3 loop: CASSLLGAAKNIQYF. Here the CDR3 DNA reads TGTGCCAGCAGTTTATTAGGGGCAGCCAAAAACATTCAGTACTTC. The rearrangement links TRBV12-3 or TRBV12-4 to TRBJ2-4, with D tentatively TRBD1 (5 bases). Trimming removed 2 bases from V and 0 bases from J, with 8 bases in between. The CDR3 consists of 15 residues.

CDR3 sequence reads: CASSRLIGTNEKLFF. The CDR3 DNA reads TGTGCCAGCAGCAGGCTGATCGGGACTAATGAAAAACTGTTTTTT. The chain has TRBV5-6 and TRBJ1-4, with D uncertain. Trimming left V 4 bases short and J 2 bases short, with 12 bases between. This CDR3 has 15 residues. Per germline, CDR1 SGHDT and CDR2 YYEEEE.

The chain combines TRBV24-1 with TRBJ2-5; D perhaps matches TRBD1 (6 bases). With 4 bases removed from V and 2 bases from J, the gap between germline ends came to 19 bases. Looked up from germline, CDR1 is KGHDR and CDR2 is SFDVKD. This CDR3 is built from 17 residues. Written as DNA, the CDR3 is TGTGCCACCAGTGAGGGGGCCGGGACCGCGAGGCAAGAGACCCAGTACTTC. It specifies CATSEGAGTARQETQYF.

This clonotype was observed at least ten times. A junction end diverges from the germline sequence, so it may reflect a read error. The gene calls are TRBV5-1 and TRBJ2-1; D gene uncertain. The CDR3 consists of 14 residues. Germline V CDR1 and CDR2: SGHRS, YFSETQ. CDR3 loop: CASSLAGSYNEQFF. As DNA, the CDR3 is TGTGCCAGCAGTCTCGCCGGTTCCTACAATGAGCAGTTCTTC.

This clonotype has a handful of counts. The genes are TRBV7-8 and TRBJ1-1, with a weak D call TRBD1 (6 bases). The CDR3 has 15 residues. Trimming removed 5 bases at V and 4 bases at J, with 17 bases between. Germline lookup yields CDR1 SGHVS and CDR2 FQNEAQ. This chain's CDR3 is CASSPRQDLATEAFF. The CDR3 DNA reads TGTGCCAGCAGCCCCCGACAGGATCTGGCCACTGAAGCTTTCTTT.

A remark on this clonotype: Possible read error: a much larger clone is one base away. The genes are TRBV5-1 and TRBJ2-1; D gene ambiguous. V lost 1 base and J lost 5, with 13 bases in between. Germline loops: CDR1 SGHRS, CDR2 YFSETQ. The CDR3 runs 15 residues. The CDR3 loop reads CASSLLSTRDNEQFF. The DNA for the CDR3 is TGCGCCAGCAGCTTGTTAAGTACCAGAGACAATGAGCAGTTCTTC.

This clonotype appeared many times. This chain uses TRBV2 with TRBJ2-3, with D perhaps matching TRBD1 (5 bases). V was cut by 6 bases and J by 0 bases, with 7 bases left in between. Germline V lookup: CDR1 SNHLY, CDR2 FYNNEI. The CDR3 is 13 amino acids. DNA for the CDR3: TGTGCCAGCAGGCGACAGAGCACAGATACGCAGTATTTT. The encoded protein is CASRRQSTDTQYF.

This clonotype appeared a single time. The chain has TRBV27 and TRBJ2-1; TRBD2 agrees at 9 bases. V gave up 3 bases and J gave up 9 bases; unmatched junction bases: 6. The CDR3 is 14 residues long. Germline V gene lookup returns CDR1 MNHEY and CDR2 SMNVEV (reference sequence). The CDR3 reads CASSLVSGSAEQFF. The CDR3 region has the DNA TGTGCCAGCAGTTTGGTTAGCGGGAGTGCTGAGCAGTTCTTC.